One sample yielded the 9 T cell receptor beta chains listed below, sequenced in a study of shared clonotypes between healthy human individuals (TCRdb year 2020). Libraries were constructed by the immunoSEQ multiplex PCR assay. TCRdb limited this immuneACCESS table to in-frame rearrangements with V and J called. A share of clones is missing; checked studies link under half to unresolved V genes, and the rest is unexplained. The sample has approximately 340,000 clones on record, approximately 79% of them singletons. The ten top clones hold approximately 10% of the sample. Sequencing used memory CD4+ T cells sorted from blood. This sample's cell subset or site label indicates: CD45RA-negative fraction. All receptors come from a man aged 25 to 40 in good health.

This chain uses TRBV5-1 with TRBJ2-3; TRBD2 matches at 7 bases. Trimming cost V 2 bases and J 4 bases; bases outside gene matches: 13. The germline CDR1 and CDR2 sequences are SGHRS and YFSETQ. CDR3 length: 17 amino acids. CDR3 nucleotide sequence: TGCGCCAGCAGCTTCTCTCGGTGGGAGGGCCAAGCAGATACGCAGTATTTT. Its translation is CASSFSRWEGQADTQYF.

The V call is TRBV7-9, the J call TRBJ1-4; no clear D gene. The V gene lost 4 bases and the J gene lost 7 bases, with 13 bases spanning the gap. The germline V gene has CDR1 SEHNR and CDR2 FQNEAQ (reference sequence). The CDR3 runs 14 residues. This CDR3 is CASSSTSVGEKLFF. The CDR3 nucleotides read TGTGCCAGCAGCTCCACCTCGGTCGGTGAAAAACTGTTTTTT.

The V and J genes are TRBV7-2 and TRBJ2-1; TRBD1 might be the D (7 bases). Deletions cut 5 bases from V and 0 bases from J, with 17 bases between. Germline lookup yields CDR1 SGHTA and CDR2 FQGNSA. The CDR3 contains 17 residues. The CDR3 loop reads CASSRQGGGSSYNEQFF. CDR3 sequence (DNA): TGTGCCAGCAGCCGACAGGGAGGAGGGAGCTCCTACAATGAGCAGTTCTTC.

The rearrangement links TRBV4-1 to TRBJ2-7, with no clear D. Germline V gene lookup returns CDR1 MGHRA and CDR2 YSYEKL. The CDR3 is 15 amino acids. The V end was cut by 6 bases, the J end by 2 bases, with 17 bases between. The CDR3 bases are TGCGCCAGCAGGCCTCCTAAACAGTACGCCTACGAGCAGTACTTC. Its protein is CASRPPKQYAYEQYF.

This clone occurred many times. The rearrangement uses TRBV11-2 and TRBJ2-7; 7 nucleotides agree with TRBD2. From germline, CDR1 is SGHAT and CDR2 FQNNGV. Trimming at V came to 3 bases and at J to 3 bases, leaving 11 bases not matched to a gene. This CDR3 has 16 residues. CDR3 protein: CASSLTSAGAFYEQYF. Here the CDR3 DNA reads TGTGCCAGCAGCTTGACCTCTGCGGGAGCTTTCTACGAGCAGTACTTC.

V gene TRBV4-1 combines with J gene TRBJ1-3; D gene ambiguous. The CDR3 runs to 12 residues. The germline V gene encodes CDR1 MGHRA and CDR2 YSYEKL. V was trimmed by 0 bases and J by 11 bases, leaving 8 bases between them. As DNA, the CDR3 is TGCGCCAGCAGCCAAGATTTAAGTCCCATATATTTT. Translating it yields CASSQDLSPIYF.

The V and J genes are TRBV5-4 and TRBJ2-2; 7 nucleotides agree with TRBD2. The CDR3 is 15 amino acids. J gave up 4 bases and V 3 bases, and 6 bases lay outside the gene matches. The germline V gene has CDR1 SGHNT and CDR2 YYREEE (reference sequence). As DNA, the CDR3 is TGTGCCAGCAGCTGGGCAGGGAGGGTCACCGGGGAGCTGTTTTTT. It encodes CASSWAGRVTGELFF. Full variable domain (outside the CDR3, taken from reference TRBV5-4 and TRBJ2-2): ETGVTQSPTHLIKTRGQQVTLRCSSQSGHNTVSWYQQALGQGPQFIFQYYREEENGRGNFPPRFSGLQFPNYSSELNVNALELDDSALYLCASSWAGRVTGELFFGEGSRLTVL.

V gene TRBV11-2 combines with J gene TRBJ1-3; no firm D call. CDR3 size: 16 residues. Trimming left V 5 bases short and J 0 bases short, with 14 bases between. CDR1 and CDR2 from the germline V gene are SGHAT and FQNNGV. The CDR3 coding sequence is TGTGCCAGCAGCCTGACGGAGCAGTTCTCTGGAAACACCATATATTTT. It yields the protein CASSLTEQFSGNTIYF.

The J gene is TRBJ1-5, the V gene TRBV13; no firm D call. CDR3 length equals 13 residues. Germline V gives CDR1 PRHDT, CDR2 FYEKMQ (reference sequence). V lost 2 bases and J lost 2, with 4 bases in between. This chain's CDR3 is CASSLFGNQPQHF. CDR3 DNA sequence: TGTGCCAGCAGCTTATTTGGCAATCAGCCCCAGCATTTT.